These 18 T cell receptor beta chains were sequenced from one sample in a study of T cell responses to AZD1222 COVID-19 vaccine. Assay used: immunoSEQ multiplex PCR; TCRdb lists only in-frame clones, some missing. The repertoire includes approximately 43,000 clones, about 91% of them detected once, and 20% to 25% sits in the top ten. Material: peripheral blood, obtained 28 days after the second AZD1222 dose. The receptor set was obtained from an adult who received the AZD1222 COVID-19 vaccine.

This chain joins TRBV3-1 (or the pseudogene TRBV3-2) and TRBJ1-5; tentatively, D is TRBD1 (6 bases). The germline gives CDR1 LGHDT, CDR2 YNNKEL (reference sequence). Trimming left V 0 bases short and J 4 bases short, with 16 bases between. CDR3 size: 17 residues. The CDR3: CASSQERTGSLNQPQHF. DNA of the CDR3: TGTGCCAGCAGCCAAGAGAGAACAGGGAGCCTTAATCAGCCCCAGCATTTT.

The rearrangement uses TRBV24-1 and TRBJ2-3; D is perhaps TRBD2 (5 bases). The germline CDR1 and CDR2 sequences are KGHDR and SFDVKD. This CDR3 has 15 amino acids. V shed 3 bases and J shed 1 base, with 10 bases lying between them. DNA for the CDR3: TGTGCCACCAGTGATAATGGGCGGGGCACAGATACGCAGTATTTT. Its translation: CATSDNGRGTDTQYF.

The V gene is TRBV19, the J gene TRBJ1-1; D is unclear. The CDR3 is made up of 15 amino acids. V was trimmed by 3 bases and J by 1 base, leaving 12 bases between them. Germline values: CDR1 LNHDA, CDR2 SQIVND (reference sequence). This CDR3 reads CASSIRRVQNTEAFF. DNA of the CDR3: TGTGCCAGTAGTATTAGGCGGGTTCAGAACACTGAAGCTTTCTTT.

The gene calls are TRBV6-5 and TRBJ1-6; D ambiguous. V shed 2 bases and J shed 7 bases, with 9 bases lying between them. The CDR3 is 14 residues long. Germline values: CDR1 MNHEY, CDR2 SVGAGI. The DNA of the CDR3 is TGTGCCAGCAGTTACGGTTCGGGGAATTCACCCCTCCACTTT. As protein: CASSYGSGNSPLHF.

The chain uses TRBV7-2 and TRBJ2-7; D is unclear. Germline V lookup: CDR1 SGHTA, CDR2 FQGNSA. The CDR3 runs 14 residues. The ends were cut back, 2 bases at V and 1 base at J, with 9 bases in the middle. CDR3 coding DNA: TGTGCCAGCAGCTTATCCCGGCCTTCCTACGAGCAGTACTTC. Its translation: CASSLSRPSYEQYF.

This chain uses TRBV2 with TRBJ1-5, with 9 nucleotides matching TRBD1. Germline loops: CDR1 SNHLY, CDR2 FYNNEI. J gave up 4 bases and V 9 bases, and 7 bases lay outside the gene matches. The CDR3 consists of 14 residues. The CDR3 here is CASQVDRGNQPQHF. The CDR3 DNA reads TGTGCCAGTCAAGTCGACAGGGGGAATCAGCCCCAGCATTTT. Looking up the rest from reference TRBV2 and TRBJ1-5 gives the full variable domain: EPEVTQTPSHQVTQMGQEVILRCVPISNHLYFYWYRQILGQKVEFLVSFYNNEISEKSEIFDDQFSVERPDGSNFTLKIRSTKLEDSAMYFCASQVDRGNQPQHFGDGTRLSIL.

The chain uses TRBV11-1 and TRBJ2-3; TRBD2 matches at 12 bases. V dropped 4 bases and J dropped 6; count of bases not matched to a gene: 8. The CDR3 extends over 16 amino acids. Per germline, CDR1 SGHAT and CDR2 FQDESV (reference sequence). Written as DNA, the CDR3 is TGTGCCAGCAGCTCTTCTAGCGGGAGGGCGGAGGATACGCAGTATTTT. This codes for CASSSSSGRAEDTQYF.

The rearrangement joins TRBV3-1 (or the pseudogene TRBV3-2) to TRBJ2-2; the D is unclear. V was clipped by 3 bases and J by 4 bases, with 12 bases between them. CDR1 LGHDT and CDR2 YNNKEL come from the germline V gene (reference sequence). The CDR3 consists of 15 residues. Here the CDR3 reads CASSQSPPGTGELFF. DNA of the CDR3: TGTGCCAGCAGCCAGTCCCCCCCCGGCACCGGGGAGCTGTTTTTT.

This sequence joins TRBV4-1 and TRBJ1-4, with D perhaps matching TRBD1 (5 bases). Germline CDR1 reads MGHRA; CDR2 reads YSYEKL. This CDR3 comprises 18 residues. The V and J ends lost 0 bases and 7 bases respectively, with 21 bases between them. CDR3 region: CASSQDRAVVGRAEKLFF. The CDR3 nucleotides are TGCGCCAGCAGCCAAGATCGGGCTGTAGTGGGCAGGGCTGAAAAACTGTTTTTT.

This clone was seen just once. The chain uses TRBV18 and TRBJ2-2; possible D gene TRBD1, 5 bases. Between the trimmed V and J ends, which lost 3 bases and 0 bases, there was a span of 8 bases. CDR3 size: 15 residues. Per germline, CDR1 KGHSH and CDR2 LQKENI. As DNA, the CDR3 is TGTGCCAGCTCACCCATGGACACGAACACCGGGGAGCTGTTTTTT. This gives the protein CASSPMDTNTGELFF. The full variable domain, completed using reference TRBV18 and TRBJ2-2, is NAGVMQNPRHLVRRRGQEARLRCSPMKGHSHVYWYRQLPEEGLKFMVYLQKENIIDESGMPKERFSAEFPKEGPSILRIQQVVRGDSAAYFCASSPMDTNTGELFFGEGSRLTVL.

The V and J genes are TRBV6-5 and TRBJ1-2, with 7 bases identical to TRBD1. The CDR3 sequence is 15 residues long. CDR1 and CDR2 (germline): MNHEY, SVGAGI. The V and J ends lost 2 bases and 0 bases, in that order; junction bases with no gene match: 3. The CDR3 DNA is TGTGCCAGCAGTTACACAGGGGCCTCTAACTATGGCTACACCTTC. Amino acids: CASSYTGASNYGYTF.

The gene calls are TRBV21-1 and TRBJ2-2. TRBV21-1 is shown as a pseudogene. This CDR3 is 12 amino acids long. As DNA, the CDR3 is TGTGCCAGCAGCAAAAACACCGGGGAGCTGTTTTTT. It encodes CASSKNTGELFF.

V is TRBV29-1 and J is TRBJ2-3, with D unresolved. This CDR3 region has 12 residues. The V and J ends lost 4 bases and 6 bases respectively, with 11 bases between them. Germline loops: CDR1 SQVTM, CDR2 ANQGSEA. The CDR3 loop reads CSVGRDVDTQYF. CDR3 coding DNA: TGCAGCGTTGGAAGGGATGTTGATACGCAGTATTTT.

The V gene is TRBV11-3, the J gene TRBJ1-1; TRBD1 might be the D (5 bases). Trimming pared 5 bases from V and 4 bases from J, leaving 14 bases between. This CDR3 has 14 amino acids. Germline V gene data show CDR1 as SGHNT and CDR2 as YENEEA. The CDR3 sequence: CASSGGARPTEAFF. CDR3 sequence (DNA): TGTGCCAGCAGCGGAGGGGCGAGACCCACTGAAGCTTTCTTT.

The V and J genes are TRBV28 and TRBJ2-7; 8 nucleotides line up with TRBD1. Losses at the gene ends were 5 bases for V and 2 bases for J; bases not matched to a gene: 2. Per the germline V gene, CDR1 is MDHEN and CDR2 is SYDVKM. This CDR3 has 13 residues. The DNA of the CDR3 is TGTGCCAGCAGTCAGGGACAGGCCTACGAGCAGTACTTC. Translated, it gives CASSQGQAYEQYF.

This clone showed up just a few times. V and J are TRBV7-9 and TRBJ1-3; D unclear. This CDR3 region has 13 residues. V was trimmed by 6 bases and J by 4 bases, leaving 10 bases between them. The germline gives CDR1 SEHNR, CDR2 FQNEAQ (reference sequence). The CDR3 nucleotides are TGTGCCAGCAGTTACGACCGAGGAAACACCATATATTTT. Translating gives CASSYDRGNTIYF.

The rearrangement joins TRBV11-1 to TRBJ2-7; D remains unclear. Germline CDR1 SGHAT, CDR2 FQDESV (reference sequence). CDR3 length: 13 amino acids. The ends were cut back, 1 base at V and 7 bases at J, with 11 bases in the middle. The CDR3 DNA follows: TGTGCCAGCAGCTTAGAAGGTTCCTTAGAGCAGTACTTC. This translates into CASSLEGSLEQYF.

The V and J genes are TRBV6-5 and TRBJ1-5; D perhaps matches TRBD1 (5 bases). V was pared by 2 bases and J by 5 bases, with 10 bases between. The CDR3 sequence is 14 residues long. Per germline, CDR1 MNHEY and CDR2 SVGAGI. The CDR3 DNA follows: TGTGCCAGCAGTTACGGAGGGACGGATCAGCCCCAGCATTTT. Amino acid sequence: CASSYGGTDQPQHF.